This T cell receptor (beta chain) appears in the sequencing data of a study of T cell responses to AZD1222 COVID-19 vaccine. Broader study findings: Females made up more of the donors, who were largely white British, and clonal diversity may have come out too low. Nearly half of spike-specific TCRs reportedly go after variant regions that carry no mutations. It was only after the peak T cell response that any repertoires were sampled.

Pooled together were second doses at about 4 or about 12 weeks. With 6 bases clipped from V and 5 bases from J, the junction kept 6 bases outside the gene matches. The CDR3 totals 13 residues. CDR1 is LGHDT, CDR2 YNNKEL, per germline (reference sequence). Profiled with immunoSEQ multiplex PCR; TCRdb holds only in-frame clones, not every one. The sample carries fewer than 110,000 clones, about 90% recorded once. A few counts support this clone. No antigen is known for it. This receptor was obtained from an adult who received the AZD1222 COVID-19 vaccine. This specimen was peripheral blood, taken 28 days after the second AZD1222 dose. The rearrangement uses TRBV3-1 (or the pseudogene TRBV3-2) and TRBJ2-7, with 8 positions matching TRBD1. CDR3 loop: CASRDDRGNEQYF. CDR3 nucleotides: TGTGCCAGCAGGGACGACAGGGGCAACGAGCAGTACTTC.